This T cell receptor (beta chain) originates from a study of CD8 T cells in Susac syndrome. General observations from the study: An acknowledgment was made by the study that its TCR sequencing and HLA analysis involved relatively few individuals.

The RNA, roughly 0.45 to 1 ug, was put through reverse transcription using random hexamers. immunoSEQ multiplex PCR amplified TCR beta CDR3 across 54 Vbeta, 13 Jbeta. MiXCR, applied by TCRdb to the immunoSEQ multiplex PCR reads, yields one record per CDR3 protein. This sample has approximately 220,000 distinct CDR3 sequences; roughly 94% occur once, and the top ten carry around 0.08%. On this clonotype itself: No antigen is known for it.

The T cells that were sequenced for TCR beta were CD8+ and CD4+ cells from blood. The authors negatively isolated CD8+ and CD4+ T cells and FACS-enriched TEMRA cells. V was pared by 5 bases and J by 6 bases, with 7 bases of the junction left unmatched. The CDR3 is made up of 13 amino acids. Germline V lookup: CDR1 SQVTM, CDR2 ANQGSEA. The material sequenced was CD4+ T cells from PBMCs. The clonotype was recovered from a human donor with multiple sclerosis. V usage is TRBV29-1 and J usage is TRBJ2-1; TRBD1 matches 7 bases. In nucleotides, the CDR3 is TGCAGCGTTCTCCCGGACAGGATCAATGAGCAGTTCTTC. Translated: CSVLPDRINEQFF.